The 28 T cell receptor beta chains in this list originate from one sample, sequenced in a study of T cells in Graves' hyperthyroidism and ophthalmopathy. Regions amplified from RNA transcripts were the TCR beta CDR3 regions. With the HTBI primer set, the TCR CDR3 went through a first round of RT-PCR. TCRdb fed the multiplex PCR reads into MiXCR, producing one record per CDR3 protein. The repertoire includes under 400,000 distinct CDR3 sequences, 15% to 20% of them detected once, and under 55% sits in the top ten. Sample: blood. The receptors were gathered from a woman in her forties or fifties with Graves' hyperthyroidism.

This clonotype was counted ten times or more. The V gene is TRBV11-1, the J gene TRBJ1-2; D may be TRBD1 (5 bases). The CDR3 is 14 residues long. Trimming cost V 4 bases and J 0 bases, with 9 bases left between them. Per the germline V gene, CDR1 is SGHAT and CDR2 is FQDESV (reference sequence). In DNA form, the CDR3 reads TGTGCCAGCAGCTCGACAGTAGCTAACTATGGCTACACCTTC. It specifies CASSSTVANYGYTF.

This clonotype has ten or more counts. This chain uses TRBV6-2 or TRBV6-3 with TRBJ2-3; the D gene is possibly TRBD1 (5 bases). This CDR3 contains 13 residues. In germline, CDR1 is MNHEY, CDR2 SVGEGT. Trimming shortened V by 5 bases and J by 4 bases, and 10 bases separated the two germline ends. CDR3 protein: CASSRGWADTQYF. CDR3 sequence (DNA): TGTGCCAGCAGTAGGGGTTGGGCAGATACGCAGTATTTT.

CDR3 nucleotides: TGCAGTGCTAGAGATGCGAGGGAGGGCTATGAGCAGTTCTTC. This encodes CSARDAREGYEQFF. V gene TRBV20-1 combines with J gene TRBJ2-1; 7 positions match TRBD2. CDR1 and CDR2 from the germline V gene are DFQATT and SNEGSKA (reference sequence). V lost 0 bases to trimming and J lost 8 bases; unmatched junction nucleotides: 7. The CDR3 runs to 14 residues.

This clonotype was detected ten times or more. The CDR3 loop is CASRDTTATEAFF. The CDR3 DNA is TGTGCCAGCAGGGACACCACCGCGACTGAAGCTTTCTTT. The V gene is TRBV6-1, the J gene TRBJ1-1, with a weak D call TRBD1 (5 bases). Trimming shortened V by 6 bases and J by 5 bases, and 13 bases separated the two germline ends. Germline V gene sequence: CDR1 MNHNS, CDR2 SASEGT. CDR3 length: 13 residues.

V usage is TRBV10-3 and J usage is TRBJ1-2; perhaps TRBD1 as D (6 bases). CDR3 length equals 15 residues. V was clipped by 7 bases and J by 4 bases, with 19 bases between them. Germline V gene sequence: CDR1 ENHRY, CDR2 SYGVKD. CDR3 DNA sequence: TGTGCCATCATGGCCAGTTCGGCAGGGGCCTATGGCTACACCTTC. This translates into CAIMASSAGAYGYTF.

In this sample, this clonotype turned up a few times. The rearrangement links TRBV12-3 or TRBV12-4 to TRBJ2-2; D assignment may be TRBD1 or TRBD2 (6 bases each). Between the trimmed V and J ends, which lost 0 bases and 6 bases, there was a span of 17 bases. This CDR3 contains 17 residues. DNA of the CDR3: TGTGCCAGCAGTTTAGCCCGCGAACTAGGGGGGCCCGGGGAGCTGTTTTTT. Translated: CASSLARELGGPGELFF.

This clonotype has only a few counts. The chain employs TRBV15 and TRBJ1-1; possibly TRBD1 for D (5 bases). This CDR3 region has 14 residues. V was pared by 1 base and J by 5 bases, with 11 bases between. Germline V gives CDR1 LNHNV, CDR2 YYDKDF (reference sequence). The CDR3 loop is CATSRVPGGTEAFF. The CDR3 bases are TGTGCCACCAGCAGAGTCCCGGGGGGAACTGAAGCTTTCTTT. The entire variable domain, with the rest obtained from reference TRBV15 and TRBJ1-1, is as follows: DAMVIQNPRYQVTQFGKPVTLSCSQTLNHNVMYWYQQKSSQAPKLLFHYYDKDFNNEADTPDNFQSRRPNTSFCFLDIRSPGLGDTAMYLCATSRVPGGTEAFFGQGTRLTVV.

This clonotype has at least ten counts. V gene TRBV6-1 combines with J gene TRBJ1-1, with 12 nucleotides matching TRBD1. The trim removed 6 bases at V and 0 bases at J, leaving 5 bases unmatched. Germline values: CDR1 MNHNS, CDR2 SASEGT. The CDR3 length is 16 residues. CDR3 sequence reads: CASSSGTGGMNTEAFF. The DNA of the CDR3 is TGTGCCAGCAGCAGCGGGACAGGGGGCATGAACACTGAAGCTTTCTTT.

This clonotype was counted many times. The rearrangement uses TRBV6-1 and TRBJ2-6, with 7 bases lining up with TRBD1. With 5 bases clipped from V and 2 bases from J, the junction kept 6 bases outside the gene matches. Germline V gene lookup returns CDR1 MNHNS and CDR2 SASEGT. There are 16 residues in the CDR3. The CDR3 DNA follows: TGTGCCAGCAGTTTCCTGACAGGGACTGGGGCCAACGTCCTGACTTTC. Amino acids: CASSFLTGTGANVLTF.

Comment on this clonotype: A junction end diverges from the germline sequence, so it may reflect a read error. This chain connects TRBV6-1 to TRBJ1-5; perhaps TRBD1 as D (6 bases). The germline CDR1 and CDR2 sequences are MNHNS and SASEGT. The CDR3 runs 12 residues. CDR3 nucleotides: TGTACCAGCAACGGGGGCCGGCAGCCCCAGCATTTT. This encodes CTSNGGRQPQHF.

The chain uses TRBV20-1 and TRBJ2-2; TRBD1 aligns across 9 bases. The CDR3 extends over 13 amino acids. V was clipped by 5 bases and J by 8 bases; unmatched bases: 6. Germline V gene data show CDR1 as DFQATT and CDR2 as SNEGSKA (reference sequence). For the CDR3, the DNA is TGCAGTGCTCGGACAGGGGTGTCGGGGGAGCTGTTTTTT. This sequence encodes CSARTGVSGELFF.

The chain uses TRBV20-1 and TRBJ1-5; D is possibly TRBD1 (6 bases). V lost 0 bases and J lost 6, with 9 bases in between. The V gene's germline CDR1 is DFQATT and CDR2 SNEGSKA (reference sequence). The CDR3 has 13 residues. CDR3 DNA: TGCAGTGCTAGAGAAACAGGGATTCAGCCCCAGCATTTT. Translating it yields CSARETGIQPQHF.

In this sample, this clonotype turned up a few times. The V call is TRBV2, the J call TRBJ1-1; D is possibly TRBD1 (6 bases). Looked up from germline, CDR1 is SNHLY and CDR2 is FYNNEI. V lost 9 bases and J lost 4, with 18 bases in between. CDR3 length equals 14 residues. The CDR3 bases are TGTGCCAGAGACAGGAAGAACGGGGGCACTGAAGCTTTCTTT. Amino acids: CARDRKNGGTEAFF.

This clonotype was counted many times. CDR3 bases: TGTGCCAGCGGTTCCCGGGACAGAAGTGAAAAACTGTTTTTT. This codes for CASGSRDRSEKLFF. This chain links TRBV11-2 with TRBJ1-4, with 7 nucleotides matching TRBD1. The CDR3 totals 14 residues. Unmatched junction bases numbered 10, after V lost 8 bases and J lost 7 bases. Germline lookup yields CDR1 SGHAT and CDR2 FQNNGV.

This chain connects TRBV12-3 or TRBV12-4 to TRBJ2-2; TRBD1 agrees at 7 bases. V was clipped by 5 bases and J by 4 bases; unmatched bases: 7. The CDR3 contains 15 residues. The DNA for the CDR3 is TGTGCCAGCAGTCTTCAGGGGGTTGCCACCGGGGAGCTGTTTTTT. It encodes CASSLQGVATGELFF.

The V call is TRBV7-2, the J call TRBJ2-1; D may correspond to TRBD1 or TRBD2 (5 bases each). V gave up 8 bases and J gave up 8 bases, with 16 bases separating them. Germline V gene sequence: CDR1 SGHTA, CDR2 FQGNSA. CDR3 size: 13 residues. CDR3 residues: CASGSYMGDEQFF. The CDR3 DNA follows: TGTGCCAGCGGATCGTACATGGGGGATGAGCAGTTCTTC. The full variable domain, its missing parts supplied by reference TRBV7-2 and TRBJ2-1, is GAGVSQSPSNKVTEKGKDVELRCDPISGHTALYWYRQSLGQGLEFLIYFQGNSAPDKSGLPSDRFSAERTGGSVSTLTIQRTQQEDSAVYLCASGSYMGDEQFFGPGTRLTVL.

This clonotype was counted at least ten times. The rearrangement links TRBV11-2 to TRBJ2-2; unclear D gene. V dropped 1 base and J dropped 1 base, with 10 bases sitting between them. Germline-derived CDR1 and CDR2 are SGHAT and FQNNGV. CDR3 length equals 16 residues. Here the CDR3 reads CASSLAMDGNTGELFF. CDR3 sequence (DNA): TGTGCCAGCAGCTTAGCCATGGACGGGAACACCGGGGAGCTGTTTTTT. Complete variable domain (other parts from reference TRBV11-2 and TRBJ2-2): EAGVAQSPRYKIIEKRQSVAFWCNPISGHATLYWYQQILGQGPKLLIQFQNNGVVDDSQLPKDRFSAERLKGVDSTLKIQPAKLEDSAVYLCASSLAMDGNTGELFFGEGSRLTVL.

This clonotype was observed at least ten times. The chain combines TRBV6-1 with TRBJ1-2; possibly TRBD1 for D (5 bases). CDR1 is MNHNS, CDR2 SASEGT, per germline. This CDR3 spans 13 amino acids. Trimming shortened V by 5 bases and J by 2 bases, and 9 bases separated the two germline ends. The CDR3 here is CASSKDNNYGYTF. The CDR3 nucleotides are TGTGCCAGCAGTAAGGACAACAACTATGGCTACACCTTC.

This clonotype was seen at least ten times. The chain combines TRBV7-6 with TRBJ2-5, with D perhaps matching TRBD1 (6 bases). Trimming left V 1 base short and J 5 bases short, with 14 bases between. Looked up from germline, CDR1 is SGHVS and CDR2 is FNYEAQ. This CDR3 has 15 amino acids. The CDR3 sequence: CASSLDGRGWETQYF. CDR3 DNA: TGTGCCAGCAGCTTAGATGGCAGGGGTTGGGAGACCCAGTACTTC. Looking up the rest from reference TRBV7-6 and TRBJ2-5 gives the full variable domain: GAGVSQSPRYKVTKRGQDVALRCDPISGHVSLYWYRQALGQGPEFLTYFNYEAQQDKSGLPNDRFSAERPEGSISTLTIQRTEQRDSAMYRCASSLDGRGWETQYFGPGTRLLVL.

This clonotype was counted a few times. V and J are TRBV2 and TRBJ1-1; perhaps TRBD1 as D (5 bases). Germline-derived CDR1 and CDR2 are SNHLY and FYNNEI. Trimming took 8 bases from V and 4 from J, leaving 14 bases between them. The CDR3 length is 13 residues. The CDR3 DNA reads TGTGCCAGCGTATTGGGGGAAAGCACTGAAGCTTTCTTT. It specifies CASVLGESTEAFF.

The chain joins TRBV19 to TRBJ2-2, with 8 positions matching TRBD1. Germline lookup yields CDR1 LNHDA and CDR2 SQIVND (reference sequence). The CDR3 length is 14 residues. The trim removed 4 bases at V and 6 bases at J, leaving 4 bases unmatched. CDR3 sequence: CASSTATGAGELFF. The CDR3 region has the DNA TGTGCCAGTAGTACCGCGACAGGGGCCGGGGAGCTGTTTTTT.

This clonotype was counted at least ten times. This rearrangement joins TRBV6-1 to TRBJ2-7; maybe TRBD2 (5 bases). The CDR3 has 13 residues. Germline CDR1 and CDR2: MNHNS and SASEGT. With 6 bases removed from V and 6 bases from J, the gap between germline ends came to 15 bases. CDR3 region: CASRLPAEGEQYV. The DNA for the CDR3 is TGTGCCAGCAGGTTGCCCGCTGAGGGCGAGCAGTACGTC.

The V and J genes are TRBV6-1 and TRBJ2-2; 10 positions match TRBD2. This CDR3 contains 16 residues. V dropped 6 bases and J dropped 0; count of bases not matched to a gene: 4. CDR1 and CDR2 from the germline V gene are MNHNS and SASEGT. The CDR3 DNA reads TGTGCCAGCAGACTAGCGGGGAACGCGAACACCGGGGAGCTGTTTTTT. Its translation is CASRLAGNANTGELFF.

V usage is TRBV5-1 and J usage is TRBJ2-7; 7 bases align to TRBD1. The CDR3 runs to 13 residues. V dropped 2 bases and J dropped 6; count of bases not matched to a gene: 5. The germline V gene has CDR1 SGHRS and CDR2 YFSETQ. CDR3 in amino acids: CASSFTGVGEQYV. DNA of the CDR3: TGCGCCAGCAGCTTTACAGGGGTGGGCGAGCAGTACGTC.

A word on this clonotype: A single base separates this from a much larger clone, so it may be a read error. Here the CDR3 DNA reads TGTGCCAGCAGCCAAGTGTACAGTTTGCAGTACTTC. Translated, it gives CASSQVYSLQYF. The V and J genes are TRBV3-1 and TRBJ2-7; unclear D gene. Trimming pared 1 base from V and 9 bases from J, leaving 10 bases between. Germline lookup yields CDR1 LGHDT and CDR2 YNNKEL (reference sequence). The CDR3 has 12 residues.

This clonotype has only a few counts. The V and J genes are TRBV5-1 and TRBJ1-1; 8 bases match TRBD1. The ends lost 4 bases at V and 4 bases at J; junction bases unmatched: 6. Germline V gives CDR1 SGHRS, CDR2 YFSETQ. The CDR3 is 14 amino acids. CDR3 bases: TGCGCCAGCAGCCCCGGACAGGGTAGCACTGAAGCTTTCTTT. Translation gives CASSPGQGSTEAFF.

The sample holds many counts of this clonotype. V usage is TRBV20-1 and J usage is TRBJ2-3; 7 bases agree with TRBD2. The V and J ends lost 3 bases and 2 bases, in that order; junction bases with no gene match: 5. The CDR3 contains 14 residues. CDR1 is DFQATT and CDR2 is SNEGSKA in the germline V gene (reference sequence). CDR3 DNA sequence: TGCAGTGCTAGCGGGAGGCACCTCACAGATACGCAGTATTTT. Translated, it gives CSASGRHLTDTQYF.

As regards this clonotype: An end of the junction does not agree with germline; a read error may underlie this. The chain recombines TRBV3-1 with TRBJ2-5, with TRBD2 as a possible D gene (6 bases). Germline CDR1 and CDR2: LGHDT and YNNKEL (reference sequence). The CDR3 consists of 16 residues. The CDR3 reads CASSQDLTRMEEIQYF. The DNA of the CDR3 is TGTGCCAGCAGCCAAGATCTGACTAGAATGGAGGAGATCCAGTACTTC.